This passage covers 5 T cell receptor beta chains from one sample sequenced in a study of human T cells and chemical hapten exposure. MiXCR, run by TCRdb on the RACE reads, gives a single entry per CDR3 protein. This repertoire shows tens of thousands of distinct CDR3 sequences, 12% found once; its top ten account for around 3.2%. Time point defined: patch test 1, 2 weeks after DPC sensitization. Specified treatment: therapeutic diphenylcyclopropenone sensitization with weekly scalp DPC. The source was whole blood, collected in connection with sensitization to the hapten diphenylcyclopropenone (DPC). The receptors were gathered from a woman in her sixties with alopecia areata. Some clones in this sample may be carry-over from other donors' samples.

This clonotype was picked up a small number of times. The chain's CDR3 is CASSLRPSEGYTF. The CDR3 nucleotides are TGTGCCAGCAGTTTACGTCCGAGTGAGGGCTACACCTTC. The J gene is TRBJ1-2, the V gene TRBV27; D gene unclear. The germline V gene encodes CDR1 MNHEY and CDR2 SMNVEV (reference sequence). This CDR3 contains 13 residues. Trimming cost V 2 bases and J 8 bases, with 12 bases left between them.

Ten or more counts support this clonotype. The chain's CDR3 is CASSYRAGYTF. CDR3 nucleotide sequence: TGTGCCAGCAGCTACAGGGCTGGCTACACCTTC. The chain links TRBV11-2 to TRBJ1-2, with D possibly matching TRBD1 (6 bases). Germline CDR1 SGHAT, CDR2 FQNNGV. The CDR3 has 11 amino acids. Trimming took 4 bases from V and 7 from J, leaving 7 bases between them.

This clonotype was seen ten or more times. CDR3 bases: TGTGCCACCAGCAGAGATCTGGAGGCCCCAACCACAGATACGCAGTATTTT. It encodes CATSRDLEAPTTDTQYF. This chain links TRBV15 with TRBJ2-3; TRBD2 is a possible D gene (5 bases). V was trimmed by 0 bases and J by 2 bases, leaving 15 bases between them. Germline values: CDR1 LNHNV, CDR2 YYDKDF (reference sequence). The CDR3 sequence is 17 residues long.

This clonotype occurred many times. The rearrangement joins TRBV10-3 to TRBJ2-2, with TRBD2 matching over 9 bases. CDR3 length equals 16 residues. The junction had 11 bases not matched to a gene; V was cut back by 11 bases and J by 1 base. Germline V gives CDR1 ENHRY, CDR2 SYGVKD. As DNA, the CDR3 is TGTGCCGTAAGGGGGGCTAGCGGGGTGAACACCGGGGAGCTGTTTTTT. This encodes CAVRGASGVNTGELFF.

This clonotype was detected many times. The chain carries TRBV3-1 and TRBJ2-1, with 8 bases aligning to TRBD2. Germline V gives CDR1 LGHDT, CDR2 YNNKEL (reference sequence). V shed 4 bases, J shed 8 bases, and the junction held 10 bases outside the gene matches. The CDR3 loop spans 15 amino acids. CDR3 sequence reads: CASSPERGPNYEQFF. CDR3 in DNA: TGTGCCAGCAGCCCCGAGCGGGGGCCGAACTATGAGCAGTTCTTC.